The subject of this entry is one TCR beta chain. The antigen is not known. V lost 0 bases and J 4 bases, leaving 9 bases between the germline ends. The CDR3 covers 14 residues. Germline assignment: CDR1 MNHNY and CDR2 SVGAGI (reference sequence). The data were produced by immunoSEQ multiplex PCR, yet TCRdb's version contains in-frame clones alone and is incomplete. The repertoire holds 75,000 to 85,000 clones, with about 91% as singletons. Time point specified: week 5, during vaccination. A 20-mer mutant IDH1 peptide at 300 ug was injected subcutaneously with topical imiquimod. These data originate in a study of a mutant IDH1 vaccine in newly diagnosed glioma. Study context: Patients, over weeks 1, 3, 5, 7, 11, 15, 19 and 23, received a total of eight vaccinations.

The specimen comprised PBMCs, sampled from a glioma patient whose treatment included an IDH1 peptide vaccine. The TCR originated in a woman aged 50 to 65 with glioma. The chain employs TRBV6-6 and TRBJ1-2; a possible D gene is TRBD1 (6 bases). The CDR3 DNA follows: TGTGCCAGCAGTTACTCAGGGGGGAGCTATGGCTACACCTTC. This codes for CASSYSGGSYGYTF.